These T cell receptor beta chains were read from a single sample in a study of shared clonotypes between healthy human individuals. Clones were read by immunoSEQ multiplex PCR, and TCRdb kept only the in-frame ones, dropping some. The sample records about 1 million clones, around 74% being singletons. Input material: memory CD4+ T cells sorted from blood. The receptors originated from a man aged 18 to 30 in good health. CDR3s include the opening cysteine and the closing phenylalanine or tryptophan. A D gene is named only where the DNA matches it firmly. Expanded clones are given a class, and other clones once, few, many or no size at all.

>TRBV19|TRBJ2-6|-|-
TGTGCCAGTAGAAAAGCAGGGGGAGGTGGGGCCAACGTCCTGACTTTC
CASRKAGGGGANVLTF
>TRBV5-4|TRBJ2-2|few|-
TGTGCCAGCAGCGACCGACAGTTGAACACCGGGGAGCTGTTTTTT
CASSDRQLNTGELFF
>TRBV19|TRBJ2-3|-|-
TGTGCCAGTCACCCAGGCGGCCTCCCGGCAGATACGCAGTATTTT
CASHPGGLPADTQYF
>TRBV30|TRBJ1-6|-|TRBD1
TGTGCCTGGAGCCCGAGACAGGGGACCTCCTCACCCCTCCACTTT
CAWSPRQGTSSPLHF
>TRBV7-2|TRBJ2-1|-|TRBD2
TGTGCCAGCAGCTTAGCGGCTAGCGGGGAACCTAATGAGCAGTTCTTC
CASSLAASGEPNEQFF
>TRBV5-4|TRBJ1-3|-|-
TGTGCCAGCAGCTCGGGGACGGATACTGGAAACACCATATATTTT
CASSSGTDTGNTIYF
>TRBV18|TRBJ2-2|-|TRBD1
TGTGCCAGCTCACCACGGAGTTTAGGGACAGCGAACACCGGGGAGCTGTTTTTT
CASSPRSLGTANTGELFF
>TRBV7-2|TRBJ2-5|-|TRBD2
TGTGCCAGCAGCTCAGGGGGACTAGCGGGCCAAGAGACCCAGTACTTC
CASSSGGLAGQETQYF
>TRBV10-1|TRBJ2-1|-|TRBD2
TGCGCCAGCCCGACTAGCATCAGCTCCTACAATGAGCAGTTCTTC
CASPTSISSYNEQFF
>TRBV9|TRBJ2-1|-|-
TGTGCCAGCAATCGAGCGGGACACTACAATGAGCAGTTCTTC
CASNRAGHYNEQFF
>TRBV5-1|TRBJ2-7|-|-
TGCGCCAGCAGCTTGGGGGTGCGCGGGATAGGCTACGAGCAGTACTTC
CASSLGVRGIGYEQYF
>TRBV5-6|TRBJ1-6|once|-
TGTGCCAGCGGATACTACAGGGCTCGGTATAATTCACCCCTCCACTTT
CASGYYRARYNSPLHF
>TRBV28|TRBJ2-3|-|-
TGTGCCAGCAGTTTATCAGGGGTGAGAACAGATACGCAGTATTTT
CASSLSGVRTDTQYF
>TRBV13|TRBJ2-1|-|TRBD2
TGTGCCAGCAGCTCCGGACTAGTGAGGGAGCAGTTCTTC
CASSSGLVREQFF
>TRBV4-3|TRBJ2-1|-|-
TGCGCCAGCAGCCAAGCTTTTGGGACCGGACCTACTGAGCAGTTCTTC
CASSQAFGTGPTEQFF
>TRBV29-1|TRBJ1-3|-|-
TGCAGCGCGATATTAGGGTGGGGAAACACCATATATTTT
CSAILGWGNTIYF
>TRBV9|TRBJ2-3|once|-
TGTGCCAGCAGCGTAGTACAGAGTACAGATACGCAGTATTTT
CASSVVQSTDTQYF
>TRBV27|TRBJ1-1|-|-
TGTGCCAGCAGTTTATGGCGGGGGGGGATGAACACTGAAGCTTTCTTT
CASSLWRGGMNTEAFF
>TRBV5-1|TRBJ1-5|-|-
TGCGCCAGCAGCTTGGAGGGACAAGTCAATCAGCCCCAGCATTTT
CASSLEGQVNQPQHF
>TRBV11-1|TRBJ2-5|-|TRBD1
TGTGCCAGCAGCCGAGACAGGGGACAAGAGACCCAGTACTTC
CASSRDRGQETQYF
>TRBV5-1|TRBJ1-2|-|-
TGCGCCAGCAGCAGCGACGGGTCGGGCTTTCGTTACACCTTC
CASSSDGSGFRYTF
>TRBV5-4|TRBJ1-5|-|-
TGTGCCAGCAGCTCCGGGCCGACCGATCAGCCCCAGCATTTT
CASSSGPTDQPQHF
>TRBV7-2|TRBJ2-1|once|-
TGTGCCAGCAGCTCGACGGGGCGCCCCAATGAGCAGTTCTTC
CASSSTGRPNEQFF
>TRBV7-9|TRBJ2-1|-|TRBD2
TGTGCCAGCAGTCGCGCTGGCGGGGGGGTCTACAATGAGCAGTTCTTC
CASSRAGGGVYNEQFF
>TRBV7-9|TRBJ2-5|-|TRBD2
TGTGCCAGCAGCCCCGAGCGAGCAGCGGGGGGGACCCAGTACTTC
CASSPERAAGGTQYF
>TRBV30|TRBJ1-1|many|-
TGTGCCTGGAGTGCCACAGGAGCTGAAGCTTTCTTT
CAWSATGAEAFF
>TRBV5-1|TRBJ1-2|once|-
TGCGCCAGCAGCGAGTGGGGGGCGAACTCTGGCTACACCTTC
CASSEWGANSGYTF
>TRBV5-1|TRBJ2-5|-|TRBD1
TGCGCCAGCAGCTTGGGGACAGGGGGAGAGACCCAGTACTTC
CASSLGTGGETQYF
>TRBV2|TRBJ1-2|-|TRBD1
TGTGCCAGCAGTGAAGAAAGGACAGGGAGTAACACCTTC
CASSEERTGSNTF
>TRBV20-1|TRBJ2-1|-|-
TGCAGTGCTGACTATTACAATGAGCAGTTCTTC
CSADYYNEQFF
>TRBV5-1|TRBJ2-2|-|TRBD2
TGCGCCAGCAGTTCGAGACTTAGCGGGAGGGCGTCCGGCGGGGAGCTGTTTTTT
CASSSRLSGRASGGELFF
>TRBV6-5|TRBJ1-1|-|-
TGTGCCAGCAGCCCCATTCAGGGAGCAACCACTGAAGCTTTCTTT
CASSPIQGATTEAFF
>TRBV2|TRBJ1-1|once|-
TGTGCCAGCAGTGGGTTCACTGAAGCTTTCTTT
CASSGFTEAFF
>TRBV6-5|TRBJ1-5|-|-
TGTGCCAGCAGAGTGACTGAGAATCAGCCCCAGCATTTT
CASRVTENQPQHF
>TRBV11-2|TRBJ2-1|-|TRBD2
TGTGCCAGCAGCTTAGTGGGTAGCGGGAGCAATGAGCAGTTCTTC
CASSLVGSGSNEQFF
>TRBV4-2|TRBJ2-2|-|TRBD1
TGTGCCAGCAGCCCCACCCCTGAGACAGGGCTACGCACCGGGGAGCTGTTTTTT
CASSPTPETGLRTGELFF
>TRBV19|TRBJ1-1|-|-
TGTGCAAGTAGTGTGGTGGGGAACACTGAAGCTTTCTTT
CASSVVGNTEAFF
>TRBV11-2|TRBJ2-2|once|-
TGTGCCAGCAGCTTATGGGCCGAGAACACCGGGGAGCTGTTTTTT
CASSLWAENTGELFF
>TRBV6-1|TRBJ1-2|-|-
TGTGCCAGCAGGGAACAGAGTAACTATGGCTACACCTTC
CASREQSNYGYTF
>TRBV30|TRBJ1-1|-|TRBD1
TGTGCCTGGACCCCAAACAGGGGGTCGAGCACTGAAGCTTTCTTT
CAWTPNRGSSTEAFF
>TRBV30|TRBJ1-4|-|TRBD1
TGTGCCTGGAGTAAGAAAACCGGGACAGCTAATGAAAAACTGTTTTTT
CAWSKKTGTANEKLFF
>TRBV18|TRBJ2-7|-|-
TGTGCCAGCTCACCGAGGCCTTCCTACGAGCAGTACTTC
CASSPRPSYEQYF
>TRBV7-9|TRBJ2-7|few|TRBD2
TGTGCCAGCAGCCTTAGCGGGAGTCCCAACGAGCAGTACTTC
CASSLSGSPNEQYF
>TRBV14|TRBJ2-7|-|-
TGTGCCAGCAGCCGAGGACAGCCTGGGGTTTTTCGGGAGCAGTACTTC
CASSRGQPGVFREQYF
>TRBV11-3|TRBJ2-2|-|-
TGTGCCAGCAGCTTTCTCACAGGGACCGGGGAGCTGTTTTTT
CASSFLTGTGELFF
>TRBV5-1|TRBJ1-5|-|-
TGCGCCAGTAGCTTGGTGGGGGATAGCAATCAGCCCCAGCATTTT
CASSLVGDSNQPQHF
>TRBV10-2|TRBJ1-4|-|TRBD1
TGCGCCAGCAGAAGTATACAGGGGGCCGGTGAAAAACTGTTTTTT
CASRSIQGAGEKLFF
>TRBV19|TRBJ1-5|once|-
TGTGCCAGTAGTATCTCAGGTCATAGCAATCAGCCCCAGCATTTT
CASSISGHSNQPQHF
>TRBV5-1|TRBJ1-2|-|TRBD1
TGCGCCAGCAGGGCAGGGGGCGGCTATGGCTACACCTTC
CASRAGGGYGYTF
>TRBV5-1|TRBJ2-2|-|TRBD1
TGCGCCAGCAGCTCATGGGGACAGTCGAACACCGGGGAGCTGTTTTTT
CASSSWGQSNTGELFF
>TRBV6-5|TRBJ2-1|-|TRBD2
TGTGCCAGCAGCCTCGGGACTACCGAGCAGTTCTTC
CASSLGTTEQFF
>TRBV7-2|TRBJ1-1|-|-
TGTGCCAGCAAGGCGGGGGCCGCTGAAGCTTTCTTT
CASKAGAAEAFF
>TRBV6-6|TRBJ1-2|once|-
TGTGCCAGCAGTTACTCGGGGGGCTATGGCTACACCTTC
CASSYSGGYGYTF
>TRBV7-2|TRBJ1-2|-|TRBD1
TGTGCCAGCAGCTCACAATCGGGACAGGGGGCTTCGGGCGGCTACACCTTC
CASSSQSGQGASGGYTF
>TRBV7-9|TRBJ1-2|-|TRBD1
TGTGCCAGCAGCCGGGACAGGGTTGAAGGCTACACCTTC
CASSRDRVEGYTF
>TRBV7-9|TRBJ2-7|-|-
TGTGCCAGCAGCTTAGTTCCCTCCTACGAGCAGTACTTC
CASSLVPSYEQYF
>TRBV5-8|TRBJ1-2|-|-
TGTGCCAGCAGATTTGGGAGCAGCTATGGCTACACCTTC
CASRFGSSYGYTF